The rows below give T cell receptor beta chains drawn from one sample of a study of control samples from healthy donors and cancer patients. TCRdb's table, derived via immunoSEQ multiplex PCR, lists solely in-frame clones and lacks some. The sample carries about 150,000 clones, 80% to 95% recorded once. The sequencing sample was made of blood. Source of these receptors: a man between 18 and 29 years old in good health. CDR3s include the opening cysteine and the closing phenylalanine or tryptophan.

J,V,CDR3
TRBJ1-1,TRBV7-2,CASSSEGSQAFF
TRBJ1-3,TRBV21-1,CASSFRQGAGVGNTIYF
TRBJ2-7,TRBV5-1,CASSLDLGGSSYEQYF
TRBJ1-5,TRBV4-3,CASSQSVGSNQPQHF
TRBJ1-5,TRBV2,CASTAGGGNQPQHF
TRBJ1-4,TRBV5-1,CASSRGTNEKLFF
TRBJ2-1,TRBV7-9,CASSLGTSLFF
TRBJ1-4,TRBV7-8,CASRRRRTGDEKLFF
TRBJ1-2,TRBV5-8,CASSSGTGTNYGYTF
TRBJ2-1,TRBV11-2,CASSLAPRGPRISYNEQFF
TRBJ1-2,TRBV29-1,CSVEDLPANYGYTF
TRBJ2-5,TRBV10-3,CAISSRTSGGRETQYF
TRBJ1-4,TRBV6-5,CASRPGSTNEKLFF
TRBJ2-1,TRBV11-2,CASSVGGTRYNEQFF
TRBJ2-7,TRBV5-1,CASSLFPDSYEQYF
TRBJ1-5,TRBV6-5,CASRPGGYSNQPQHF
TRBJ2-7,TRBV27,CASSSLSSYEQYF
TRBJ1-4,TRBV30,CAWSVGNEKLFF
TRBJ2-3,TRBV25-1,CASSGIGGRTDTQYF
TRBJ2-4,TRBV11-2,CASSFWGRAKNIQYF
TRBJ2-1,TRBV5-1,CASSSQPRTNYHNEQFF
TRBJ2-1,TRBV7-9,CASSLDRGSYNEQFF
TRBJ1-6,TRBV24-1,CATSDFAPAPPGASPLHF
TRBJ1-6,TRBV7-8,CASSLGTVNNSPLHF
TRBJ1-1,TRBV24-1,CATSDLHKGQENTEAFF
TRBJ1-1,TRBV20-1,CSASPNTEAFF
TRBJ2-2,TRBV19,CASSIPRETSNTGELFF
TRBJ2-2,TRBV5-1,CASSLGQGATGELFF
TRBJ1-2,TRBV4-1,CASSQIGPWYGYTF
TRBJ1-1,TRBV28,CASSNLSDRLAEAFF
TRBJ1-4,TRBV4-3,CASSPGSSSEKLFF
TRBJ2-5,TRBV5-5,CASSSSRVGAIQETQYF
TRBJ1-3,TRBV4-1,CASSQEAGSGNTIYF
TRBJ2-7,TRBV30,CAWSVRGFEQYF
TRBJ2-3,TRBV9,CASSVGVAGGSADTQYF
TRBJ1-3,TRBV7-8,CASSSPTGSGNTIYF
TRBJ1-2,TRBV21-1,CASSKVEDSYGYTF
TRBJ1-2,TRBV25-1,CASSVQLNYGYTF
TRBJ2-7,TRBV7-2,CASTLRHNPYEQYF
TRBJ2-1,TRBV5-1,CASSLYVEGPSGNEQFF
TRBJ1-3,TRBV20-1,CSASTEGPNTIYF
TRBJ1-6,TRBV5-1,CASSLAGGMLDSPLHF
TRBJ2-3,TRBV11-2,CASSSVRVPDTQYF
TRBJ1-5,TRBV19,CASSIANSRRHQPQHF
TRBJ1-2,TRBV5-6,CASSSTAFSYGYTF
TRBJ2-7,TRBV19,CASSIGSASGSRYEQYF
TRBJ2-1,TRBV3-1/TRBV3-2,CASSQEGGNEQFF
TRBJ2-1,TRBV4-1,CASRPAGTFYNEQFF
TRBJ1-6,TRBV6-1,CASSEEGSSYNSPLHF
TRBJ1-2,TRBV5-1,CASSLRQRNYGYTF
TRBJ2-5,TRBV19,CASSMTRTVQETQYF
TRBJ2-7,TRBV28,CASNTPYEQYF